This T cell receptor (beta chain) was captured by sequencing in a study of long-term antiretroviral therapy in people with HIV. Study observations and caveats: Blood was collected between about 2003 and 2018, possibly under older ART regimens. Clonal populations expanded prior to ART predominated within the repertoire at all time points. Repertoires from HIV showed CDR3 length ranges narrower than those of controls.

The study used samples holding about 0.85-10 million cryopreserved PBMC before DNA extraction. About this clone itself: Its antigen is not known.

This was the immunoSEQ v3.0 assay at survey level. The protocol was immunoSEQ multiplex PCR, while the TCRdb copy is restricted to in-frame clones and leaves out a portion. The sample gives around 25,000 clones, 85% of which show up once; about 9.2% is in the top ten. This CDR3 is built from 16 residues. After removal of 2 bases from V and 6 bases from J, the junction contained 4 bases not matched to a gene. Germline CDR1 is SGHTA and CDR2 is FQGNSA. The chain carries TRBV7-2 and TRBJ2-1; 13 positions match TRBD2. The origin of this receptor is a man aged 35-49 years with HIV. Here the sequenced sample was unsorted PBMCs, taken 2.3 years after starting antiretroviral therapy. For the CDR3, the DNA is TGTGCCAGCAGCTTACGGGGGACTAGCGGGACCAATGAGCAGTTCTTC. Translation: CASSLRGTSGTNEQFF. The full variable domain, with the rest looked up from reference TRBV7-2 and TRBJ2-1, is GAGVSQSPSNKVTEKGKDVELRCDPISGHTALYWYRQSLGQGLEFLIYFQGNSAPDKSGLPSDRFSAERTGGSVSTLTIQRTQQEDSAVYLCASSLRGTSGTNEQFFGPGTRLTVL.